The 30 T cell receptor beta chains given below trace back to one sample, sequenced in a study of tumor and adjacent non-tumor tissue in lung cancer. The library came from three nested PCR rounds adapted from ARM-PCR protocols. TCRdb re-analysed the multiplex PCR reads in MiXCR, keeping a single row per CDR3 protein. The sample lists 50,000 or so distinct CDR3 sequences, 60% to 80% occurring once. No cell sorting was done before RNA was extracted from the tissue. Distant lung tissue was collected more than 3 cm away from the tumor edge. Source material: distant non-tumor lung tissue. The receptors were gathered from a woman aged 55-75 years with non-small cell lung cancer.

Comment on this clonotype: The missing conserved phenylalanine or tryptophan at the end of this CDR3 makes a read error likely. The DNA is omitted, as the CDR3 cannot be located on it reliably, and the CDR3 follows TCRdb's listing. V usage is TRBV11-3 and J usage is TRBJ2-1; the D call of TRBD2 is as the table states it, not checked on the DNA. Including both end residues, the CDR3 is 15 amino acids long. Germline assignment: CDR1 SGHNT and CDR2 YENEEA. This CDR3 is CASSLSSGWHNEQFL.

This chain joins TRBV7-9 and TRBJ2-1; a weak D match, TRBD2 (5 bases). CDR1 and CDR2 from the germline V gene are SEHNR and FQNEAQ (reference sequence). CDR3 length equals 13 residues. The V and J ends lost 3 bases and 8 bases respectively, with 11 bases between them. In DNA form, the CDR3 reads TGTGCCAGCAGCTTCTTGATCGGGGATGAGCAGTTCTTC. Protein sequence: CASSFLIGDEQFF.

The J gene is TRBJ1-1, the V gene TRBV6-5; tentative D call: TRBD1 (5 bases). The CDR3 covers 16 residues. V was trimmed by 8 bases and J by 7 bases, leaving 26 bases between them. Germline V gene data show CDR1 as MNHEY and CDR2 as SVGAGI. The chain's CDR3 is CASGFTHVSTEIEAFF. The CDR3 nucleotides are TGTGCCAGCGGTTTTACTCACGTATCGACAGAGATTGAAGCTTTCTTT.

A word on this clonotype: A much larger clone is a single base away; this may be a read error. The CDR3 bases are TGCGCCAGCAGCTCTGGACAGAGCTCTGGGGCCAACGTCCTGACTTTC. Its protein product is CASSSGQSSGANVLTF. V and J are TRBV5-1 and TRBJ2-6; the D gene is possibly TRBD1 (6 bases). The CDR3 is made up of 16 amino acids. V was shortened by 3 bases and J by 0 bases, with 10 bases between the two germline ends. Germline CDR1 SGHRS, CDR2 YFSETQ. The complete variable domain, with remaining parts taken from reference TRBV5-1 and TRBJ2-6, reads KAGVTQTPRYLIKTRGQQVTLSCSPISGHRSVSWYQQTPGQGLQFLFEYFSETQRNKGNFPGRFSGRQFSNSRSEMNVSTLELGDSALYLCASSSGQSSGANVLTFGAGSRLTVL.

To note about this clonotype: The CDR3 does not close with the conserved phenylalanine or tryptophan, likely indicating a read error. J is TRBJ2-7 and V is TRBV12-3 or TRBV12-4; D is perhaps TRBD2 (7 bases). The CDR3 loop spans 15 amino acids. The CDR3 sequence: CARSFYGGRSYEQYS. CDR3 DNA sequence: TGTGCCAGGAGTTTCTACGGGGGGCGATCCTACGAGCAGTACTCC.

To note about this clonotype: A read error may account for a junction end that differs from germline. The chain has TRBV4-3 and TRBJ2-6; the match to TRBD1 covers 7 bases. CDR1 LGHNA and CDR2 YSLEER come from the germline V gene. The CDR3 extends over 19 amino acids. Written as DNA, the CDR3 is TGCGCCAGCAGCCAAGGAACAGGGGAGCGTAGGTCTGGGGCCAAGGTCCTGACTTTC. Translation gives CASSQGTGERRSGAKVLTF.

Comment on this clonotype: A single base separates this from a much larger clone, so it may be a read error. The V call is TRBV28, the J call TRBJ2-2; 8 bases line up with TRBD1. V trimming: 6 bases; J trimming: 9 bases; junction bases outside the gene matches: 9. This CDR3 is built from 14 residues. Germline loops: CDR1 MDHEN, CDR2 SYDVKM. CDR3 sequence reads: CASRMSTGARELFF. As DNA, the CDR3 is TGTGCCAGCAGGATGTCGACAGGGGCCAGGGAGCTGTTTTTT.

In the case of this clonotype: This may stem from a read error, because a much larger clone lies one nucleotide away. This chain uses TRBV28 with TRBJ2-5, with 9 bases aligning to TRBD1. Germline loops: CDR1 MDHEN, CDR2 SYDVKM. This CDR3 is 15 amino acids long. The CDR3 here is CASRSVQGAREIQYF. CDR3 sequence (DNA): TGTGCCAGCAGATCAGTACAGGGGGCTAGAGAGATCCAGTACTTC.

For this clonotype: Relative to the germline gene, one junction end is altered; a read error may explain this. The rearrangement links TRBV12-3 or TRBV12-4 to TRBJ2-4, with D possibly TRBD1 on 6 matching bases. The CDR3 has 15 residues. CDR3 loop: CVSSATGSGENTQYF. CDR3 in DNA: TGTGTCAGCAGTGCAACAGGGAGTGGCGAAAACACTCAGTACTTC.

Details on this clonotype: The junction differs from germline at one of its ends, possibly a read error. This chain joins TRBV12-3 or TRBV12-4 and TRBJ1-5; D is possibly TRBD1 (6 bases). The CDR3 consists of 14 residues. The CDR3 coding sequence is TGTGCCAACAGTTTAGGTGGGGGCGGACAGCCTCAGCATTTT. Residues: CANSLGGGGQPQHF.

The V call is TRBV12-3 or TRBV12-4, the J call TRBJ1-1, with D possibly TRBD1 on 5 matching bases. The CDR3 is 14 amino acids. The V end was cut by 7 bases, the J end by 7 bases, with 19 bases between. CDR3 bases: TGTGCCAGCACTCGGAGACTCCAGGGACTTGAAGCTTTCTTT. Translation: CASTRRLQGLEAFF.

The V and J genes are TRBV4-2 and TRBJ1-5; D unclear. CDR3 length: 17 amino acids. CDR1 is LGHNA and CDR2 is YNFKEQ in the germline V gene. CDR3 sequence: CTGSQDLPGYSNQPQHF. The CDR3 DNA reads TGTACCGGCAGTCAAGATCTTCCCGGGTATAGCAATCAGCCCCAGCATTTT.

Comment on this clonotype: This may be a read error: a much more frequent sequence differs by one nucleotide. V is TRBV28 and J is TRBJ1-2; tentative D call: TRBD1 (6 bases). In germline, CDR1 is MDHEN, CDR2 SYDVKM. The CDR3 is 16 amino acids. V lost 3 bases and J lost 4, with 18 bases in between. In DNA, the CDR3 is TGTGCCAGCAGTTTCCCTTCGGAGACAGGCCTCTATGGCTACACCTTC. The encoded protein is CASSFPSETGLYGYTF.

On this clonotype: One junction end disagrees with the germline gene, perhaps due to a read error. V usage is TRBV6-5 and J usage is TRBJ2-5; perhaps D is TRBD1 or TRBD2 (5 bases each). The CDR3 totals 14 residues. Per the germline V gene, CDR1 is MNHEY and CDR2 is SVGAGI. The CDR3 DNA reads TGTGCCACCAGTGCCCAGGGAGAGGAAGGGACCCAATACTTC. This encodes CATSAQGEEGTQYF.

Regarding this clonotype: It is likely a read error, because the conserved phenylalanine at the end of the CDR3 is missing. As DNA, the CDR3 is TGTGCCACCAGTGAGGGACAGGAGGCAGTCGGCTACACCATC. It specifies CATSEGQEAVGYTI. V and J are TRBV24-1 and TRBJ1-2; 8 nucleotides align to TRBD1. V gave up 4 bases and J gave up 8 bases; unmatched junction bases: 8. The CDR3 has 14 amino acids. Per germline, CDR1 KGHDR and CDR2 SFDVKD.

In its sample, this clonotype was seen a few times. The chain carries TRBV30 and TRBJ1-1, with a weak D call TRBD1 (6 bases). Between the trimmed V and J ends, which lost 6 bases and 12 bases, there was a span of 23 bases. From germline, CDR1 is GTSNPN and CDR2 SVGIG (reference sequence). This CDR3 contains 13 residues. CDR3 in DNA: TGTGCCTGCAAAACGACCGGGGGCGCCGAAACTTTCTTT. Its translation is CACKTTGGAETFF. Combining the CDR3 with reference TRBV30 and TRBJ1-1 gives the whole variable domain SQTIHQWPATLVQPVGSPLSLECTVEGTSNPNLYWYRQAAGRGLQLLFYSVGIGQISSEVPQNLSASRPQDRQFILSSKKLLLSDSGFYLCACKTTGGAETFFGQGTRLTVV.

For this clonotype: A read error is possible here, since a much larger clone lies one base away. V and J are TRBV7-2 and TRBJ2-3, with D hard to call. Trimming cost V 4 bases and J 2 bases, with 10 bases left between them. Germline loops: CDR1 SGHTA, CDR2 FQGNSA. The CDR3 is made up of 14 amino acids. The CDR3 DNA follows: TGTGCCAGCAGCTCATCGCGGAACACAGATACGCAGTATTTT. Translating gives CASSSSRNTDTQYF.

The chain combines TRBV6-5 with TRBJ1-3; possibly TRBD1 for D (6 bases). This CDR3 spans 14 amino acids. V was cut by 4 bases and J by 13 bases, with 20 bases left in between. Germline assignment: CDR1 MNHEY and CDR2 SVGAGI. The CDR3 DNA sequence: TGTGCCAGCAGTTTGGCAGGGGTTGGAAGCACTATATATTTT. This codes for CASSLAGVGSTIYF.

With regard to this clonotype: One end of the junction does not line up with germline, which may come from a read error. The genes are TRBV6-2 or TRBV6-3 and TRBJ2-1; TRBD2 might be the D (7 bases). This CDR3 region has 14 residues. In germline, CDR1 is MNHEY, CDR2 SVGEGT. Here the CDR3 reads CGSRDPGGEDEHFF. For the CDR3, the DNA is TGTGGCAGCAGGGATCCGGGGGGCGAGGATGAGCATTTCTTC.

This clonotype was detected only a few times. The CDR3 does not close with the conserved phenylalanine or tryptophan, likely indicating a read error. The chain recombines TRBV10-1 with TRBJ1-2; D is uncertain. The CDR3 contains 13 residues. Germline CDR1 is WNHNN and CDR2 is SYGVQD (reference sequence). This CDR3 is CASSESGFSGYTL. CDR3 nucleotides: TGCGCTAGCAGTGAGTCCGGGTTTAGTGGCTACACCCTC.

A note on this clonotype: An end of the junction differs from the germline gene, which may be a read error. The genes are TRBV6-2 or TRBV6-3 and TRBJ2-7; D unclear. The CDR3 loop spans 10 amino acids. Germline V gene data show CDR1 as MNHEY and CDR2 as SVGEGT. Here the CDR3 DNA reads TGTGCCAACGGAACCTACGAACAGTACTTC. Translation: CANGTYEQYF.

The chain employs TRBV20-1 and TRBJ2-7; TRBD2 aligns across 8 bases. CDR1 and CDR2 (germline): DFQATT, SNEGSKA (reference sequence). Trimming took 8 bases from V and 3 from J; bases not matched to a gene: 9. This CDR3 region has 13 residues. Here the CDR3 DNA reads TGCAGTACTGAAGGGACTAGTAGCTACGAGCAGTACTTC. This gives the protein CSTEGTSSYEQYF.

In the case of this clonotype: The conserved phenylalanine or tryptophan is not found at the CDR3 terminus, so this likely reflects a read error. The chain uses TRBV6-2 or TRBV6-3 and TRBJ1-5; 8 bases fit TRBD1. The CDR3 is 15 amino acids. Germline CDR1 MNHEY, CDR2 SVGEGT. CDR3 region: CASSSPGGRGQPQHY. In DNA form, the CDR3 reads TGTGCTAGCAGTTCCCCAGGGGGCAGGGGTCAGCCCCAGCATTAT.

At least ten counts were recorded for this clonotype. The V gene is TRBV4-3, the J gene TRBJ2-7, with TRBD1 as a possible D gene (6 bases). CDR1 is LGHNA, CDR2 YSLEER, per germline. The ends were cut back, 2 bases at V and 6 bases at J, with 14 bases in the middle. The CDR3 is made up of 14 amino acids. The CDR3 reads CASSQLLDSSEQYF. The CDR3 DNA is TGCGCCAGCAGCCAACTTTTGGACAGTTCCGAGCAGTACTTC.

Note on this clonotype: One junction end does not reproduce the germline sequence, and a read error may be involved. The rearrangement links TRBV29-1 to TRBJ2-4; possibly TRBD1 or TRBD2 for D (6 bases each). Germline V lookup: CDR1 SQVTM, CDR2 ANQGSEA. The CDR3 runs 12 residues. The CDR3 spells CGVTRGLNIHYF. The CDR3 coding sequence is TGCGGCGTTACCAGGGGACTGAACATCCATTACTTC. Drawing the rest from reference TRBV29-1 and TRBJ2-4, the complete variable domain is SAVISQKPSRDICQRGTSLTIQCQVDSQVTMMFWYRQQPGQSLTLIATANQGSEATYESGFVIDKFPISRPNLTFSTLTVSNMSPEDSSIYLCGVTRGLNIHYFGAGTRLSVL.

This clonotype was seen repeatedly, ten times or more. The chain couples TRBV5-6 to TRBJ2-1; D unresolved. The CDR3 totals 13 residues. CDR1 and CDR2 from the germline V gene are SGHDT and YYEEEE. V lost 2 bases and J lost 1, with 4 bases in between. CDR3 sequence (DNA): TGTGCCAGCAGCTTAAAATCCTACAATGAGCAGTTCTTC. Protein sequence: CASSLKSYNEQFF.

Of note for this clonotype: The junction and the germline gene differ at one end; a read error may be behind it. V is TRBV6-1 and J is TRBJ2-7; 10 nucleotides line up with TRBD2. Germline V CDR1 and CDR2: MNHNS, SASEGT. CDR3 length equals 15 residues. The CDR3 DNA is TGTTCCAGCAGTGAAGACAGCGGGGGGGCGTATGAGCAGTACTTC. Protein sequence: CSSSEDSGGAYEQYF.

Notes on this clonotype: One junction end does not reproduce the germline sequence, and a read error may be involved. CDR3 region: CARSQGQGAKAEVFF. CDR3 bases: TGCGCTAGAAGCCAAGGACAGGGGGCGAAGGCTGAAGTTTTCTTT. This chain connects TRBV4-1 to TRBJ1-1, with 11 positions matching TRBD1. The CDR3 is made up of 15 amino acids. Germline lookup yields CDR1 MGHRA and CDR2 YSYEKL.

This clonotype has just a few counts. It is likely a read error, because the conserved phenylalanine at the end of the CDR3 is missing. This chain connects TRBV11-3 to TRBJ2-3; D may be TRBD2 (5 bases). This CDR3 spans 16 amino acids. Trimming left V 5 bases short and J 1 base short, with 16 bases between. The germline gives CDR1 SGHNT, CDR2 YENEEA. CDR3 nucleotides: TGTGCCAGCAGCCCCCGCCAGAAGGAGGGCACAGATACGCAGTATCTA. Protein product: CASSPRQKEGTDTQYL.

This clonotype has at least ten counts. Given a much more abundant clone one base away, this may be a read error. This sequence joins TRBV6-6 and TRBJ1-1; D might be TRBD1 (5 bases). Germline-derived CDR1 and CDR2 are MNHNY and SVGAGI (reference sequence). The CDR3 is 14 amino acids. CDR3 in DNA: TGTGCCAGCAGTATACTTTTGGGTGGGACTGAAGCTCTCTTT. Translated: CASSILLGGTEALF.